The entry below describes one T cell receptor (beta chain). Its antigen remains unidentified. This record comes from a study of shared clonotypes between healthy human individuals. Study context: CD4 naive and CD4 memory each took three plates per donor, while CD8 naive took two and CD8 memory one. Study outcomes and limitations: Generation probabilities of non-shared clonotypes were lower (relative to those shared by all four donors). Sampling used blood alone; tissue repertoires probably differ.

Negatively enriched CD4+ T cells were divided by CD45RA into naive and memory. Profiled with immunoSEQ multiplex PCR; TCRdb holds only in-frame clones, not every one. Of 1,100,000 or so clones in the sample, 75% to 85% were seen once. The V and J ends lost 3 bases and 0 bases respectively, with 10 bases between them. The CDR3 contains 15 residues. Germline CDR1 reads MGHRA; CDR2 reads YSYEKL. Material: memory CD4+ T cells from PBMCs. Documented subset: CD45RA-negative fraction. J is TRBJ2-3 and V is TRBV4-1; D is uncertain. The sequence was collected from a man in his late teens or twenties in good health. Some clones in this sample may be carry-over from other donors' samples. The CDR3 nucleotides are TGCGCCAGCAGCCACCTTCGGGCTAGCACAGATACGCAGTATTTT. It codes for CASSHLRASTDTQYF.